The 8 T cell receptor beta chains presented below share a single source sample, sequenced in a study of blood T cell repertoires in COVID-19. Sequencing used immunoSEQ multiplex PCR; TCRdb keeps in-frame clones, though not all of them. There are about 190,000 clones in the sample; less than 90% occur only once, and roughly 20% lies in the top ten. The sequencing input was peripheral blood. These receptors originate from a human donor in a cohort sampled during active COVID-19.

This clone has only one observation. This rearrangement joins TRBV7-6 to TRBJ2-1, with a tentative D call TRBD1 (5 bases). Looked up from germline, CDR1 is SGHVS and CDR2 is FNYEAQ. This CDR3 spans 14 amino acids. With 4 bases removed from V and 6 bases from J, the gap between germline ends came to 13 bases. The CDR3 DNA sequence: TGTGCCAGCAGCTGGGGCCTCCCCTCCAATGAGCAGTTCTTC. Its translation: CASSWGLPSNEQFF.

The table lists this clone with a few counts. The chain recombines TRBV2 with TRBJ1-1, with D unresolved. This CDR3 region has 13 residues. CDR1 SNHLY and CDR2 FYNNEI come from the germline V gene. V dropped 5 bases and J dropped 1 base, with 8 bases sitting between them. The chain's CDR3 is CASSLQSNTEAFF. CDR3 coding DNA: TGTGCCAGCAGTTTACAGTCGAACACTGAAGCTTTCTTT.

This chain links TRBV20-1 with TRBJ1-6; D might be TRBD1 (5 bases). The CDR3 is made up of 16 amino acids. Trimming left V 4 bases short and J 6 bases short, with 19 bases between. CDR1 and CDR2 from the germline V gene are DFQATT and SNEGSKA (reference sequence). The CDR3 nucleotides are TGCAGTGCTAATGAGGGCGGGGGGGTAGTTAATTCACCCCTCCACTTT. As protein: CSANEGGGVVNSPLHF.

CDR3 DNA: TGTGCCGGCAGGGTATCGAACACCGGGGAGCTGTTTTTT. This translates into CAGRVSNTGELFF. The gene calls are TRBV19 and TRBJ2-2; a possible D gene is TRBD1 (5 bases). The CDR3 length is 13 residues. Germline V gives CDR1 LNHDA, CDR2 SQIVND (reference sequence). Trimming took off 11 bases at V and 0 bases at J, with 10 bases between the two ends. Full variable domain (missing parts from reference TRBV19 and TRBJ2-2): DGGITQSPKYLFRKEGQNVTLSCEQNLNHDAMYWYRQDPGQGLRLIYYSQIVNDFQKGDIAEGYSVSREKKESFPLTVTSAQKNPTAFYLCAGRVSNTGELFFGEGSRLTVL.

The table lists this clone with a count of one. This chain joins TRBV29-1 and TRBJ2-1; D perhaps matches TRBD2 (7 bases). Germline loops: CDR1 SQVTM, CDR2 ANQGSEA. V dropped 8 bases and J dropped 6 bases, with 14 bases sitting between them. CDR3 length equals 12 residues. The CDR3 coding sequence is TGCAGCCTCGCGGGGGCTGGCAATGAGCAGTTCTTC. Its protein product is CSLAGAGNEQFF.

CDR3 in amino acids: CASSPSTGQGLFSYTF. CDR3 in DNA: TGTGCCAGCTCACCTTCGACGGGACAGGGACTTTTTAGCTACACCTTC. The chain has TRBV18 and TRBJ1-2, with TRBD1 identical over 9 bases. The germline CDR1 and CDR2 sequences are KGHSH and LQKENI. J was trimmed by 9 bases and V by 3 bases; bases with no gene match: 14. The CDR3 length is 16 residues.

The gene calls are TRBV6-1 and TRBJ2-5; D uncertain. Germline assignment: CDR1 MNHNS and CDR2 SASEGT. The CDR3 length is 14 residues. Trimming pared 1 base from V and 5 bases from J, leaving 11 bases between. CDR3 residues: CASSEVQVRETQYF. CDR3 coding DNA: TGTGCCAGCAGTGAAGTCCAGGTACGGGAGACCCAGTACTTC.

This chain uses TRBV14 with TRBJ1-6; 7 bases fit TRBD1. CDR1 is SGHDN, CDR2 FVKESK, per germline. V was clipped by 2 bases and J by 10 bases; unmatched bases: 17. The CDR3 runs 18 residues. For the CDR3, the DNA is TGTGCCAGCAGCCAAAAACTTGACAGGGAAGTTAGTGGATCACCCCTCCACTTT. This encodes CASSQKLDREVSGSPLHF.